A single sample is the source of the 28 T cell receptor beta chains below, sequenced in a study of shared clonotypes between healthy human individuals. Repertoires were generated with immunoSEQ multiplex PCR, while TCRdb's copy carries only in-frame clones and drops some. In the table there are about 450,000 clones, roughly 83% of which are singletons. Sequenced material: PBMCs. These receptors originate from a woman in her thirties or forties in good health. Some clones in this sample may be carry-over from other donors' samples.

As concerns this clone: The sample holds other DNA sequences that translate to the same CDR3. The chain couples TRBV5-1 to TRBJ2-7; 10 nucleotides agree with TRBD1. In germline, CDR1 is SGHRS, CDR2 YFSETQ. With 3 bases clipped from V and 4 bases from J, the junction kept 1 base outside the gene matches. The length of the CDR3 is 13 residues. The DNA of the CDR3 is TGCGCCAGCAGCTCGGGACAGGGGTACGAGCAGTACTTC. It yields the protein CASSSGQGYEQYF.

V usage is TRBV6-5 and J usage is TRBJ2-3; the D is unclear. Germline V gene lookup returns CDR1 MNHEY and CDR2 SVGAGI. V lost 2 bases to trimming and J lost 5 bases, with 11 bases between them. The CDR3 length is 14 residues. CDR3 in amino acids: CASSYGRTVDTQYF. In DNA form, the CDR3 reads TGTGCCAGCAGTTACGGAAGAACGGTAGATACGCAGTATTTT.

This clone was detected a few times. The CDR3, as DNA: TGCGCCAGCAGCTTGGGGGGGAGGTACACAGATACGCAGTATTTT. Translated, it gives CASSLGGRYTDTQYF. The V and J genes are TRBV5-1 and TRBJ2-3, with D possibly TRBD2 on 6 matching bases. CDR1 is SGHRS and CDR2 is YFSETQ in the germline V gene. The CDR3 runs to 15 residues. The germline V and J ends were trimmed by 0 bases and 2 bases, with 10 bases remaining between them.

A note on this clone: A far larger clone is off by one base, so a read error is likely. The chain has TRBV29-1 and TRBJ2-1; TRBD2 matches at 8 bases. This CDR3 spans 15 amino acids. The V gene's germline CDR1 is SQVTM and CDR2 ANQGSEA. The CDR3 here is CNVERSGGLINEQFF. The DNA for the CDR3 is TGCAACGTTGAACGATCGGGGGGGCTGATCAATGAGCAGTTCTTC.

This clone appeared once. The chain links TRBV19 to TRBJ2-3, with a tentative D call TRBD1 (6 bases). The CDR3 covers 16 residues. Trimming cost V 5 bases and J 3 bases, with 18 bases left between them. Germline values: CDR1 LNHDA, CDR2 SQIVND (reference sequence). The CDR3 here is CASSAAWQGRTDTQYF. The CDR3 region has the DNA TGTGCCAGTAGTGCGGCCTGGCAGGGGCGGACAGATACGCAGTATTTT.

This chain links TRBV2 with TRBJ2-3; possibly TRBD2 for D (6 bases). V gave up 6 bases and J gave up 0 bases, with 19 bases separating them. Germline assignment: CDR1 SNHLY and CDR2 FYNNEI. This CDR3 is 17 amino acids long. The CDR3 loop is CASRALHGRTSTDTQYF. Here the CDR3 DNA reads TGTGCCAGCAGGGCACTCCACGGGAGAACTAGCACAGATACGCAGTATTTT.

This clone was observed a single time. This chain links TRBV7-9 with TRBJ2-5; D call uncertain. The CDR3 consists of 13 residues. The ends were cut back, 1 base at V and 4 bases at J, with 7 bases in the middle. The germline CDR1 and CDR2 sequences are SEHNR and FQNEAQ (reference sequence). The CDR3 reads CASSLVWAETQYF. The CDR3 region has the DNA TGTGCCAGCAGCTTAGTGTGGGCAGAGACCCAGTACTTC.

The sample holds a few counts of this clone. CDR3 in amino acids: CASSRDTMNTEAFF. Here the CDR3 DNA reads TGCGCCAGCAGTCGGGACACCATGAACACTGAAGCTTTCTTT. The genes are TRBV10-2 and TRBJ1-1, with a weak D call TRBD1 (6 bases). The CDR3 runs 14 residues. Germline V lookup: CDR1 WSHSY, CDR2 SAAADI. V lost 5 bases to trimming and J lost 0 bases, with 10 bases between them.

This clone was detected a few times. This chain joins TRBV18 and TRBJ1-2, with TRBD1 identical over 8 bases. The CDR3 consists of 15 residues. The ends lost 0 bases at V and 2 bases at J; junction bases unmatched: 2. Germline V gene data show CDR1 as KGHSH and CDR2 as LQKENI. CDR3 sequence: CASSPPWDRNYGYTF. For the CDR3, the DNA is TGTGCCAGCTCACCACCGTGGGACAGGAACTATGGCTACACCTTC.

This clone has a single count. The rearrangement uses TRBV7-2 and TRBJ2-1; D call uncertain. Germline V gene sequence: CDR1 SGHTA, CDR2 FQGNSA. The V end was cut by 3 bases, the J end by 2 bases, with 5 bases between. CDR3 length: 13 residues. CDR3 nucleotide sequence: TGTGCCAGCAGCTTCGTCCCCTACAATGAGCAGTTCTTC. Translated: CASSFVPYNEQFF.

This clone was observed a single time. The chain combines TRBV28 with TRBJ2-1; D perhaps matches TRBD1 (5 bases). The germline V and J ends were trimmed by 1 base and 7 bases, with 14 bases remaining between them. The CDR3 runs 15 residues. The germline V gene encodes CDR1 MDHEN and CDR2 SYDVKM. The CDR3 nucleotides are TGTGCCAGCAGTTTATTAGCTGAAAGACAGAATGAGCAGTTCTTC. Translating it yields CASSLLAERQNEQFF.

J is TRBJ2-7 and V is TRBV19, with TRBD1 matching 12 bases. From germline, CDR1 is LNHDA and CDR2 SQIVND (reference sequence). There are 15 residues in the CDR3. J lost 3 bases, V lost 3 bases, and 3 bases had no gene match. This CDR3 reads CASSIGTGGFYEQYF. The DNA of the CDR3 is TGTGCCAGTAGTATCGGGACAGGGGGCTTCTACGAGCAGTACTTC.

V gene TRBV19 combines with J gene TRBJ2-2; D may correspond to TRBD1 or TRBD2 (6 bases each). The germline V gene has CDR1 LNHDA and CDR2 SQIVND (reference sequence). The CDR3 spans 16 residues. The V gene lost 5 bases and the J gene lost 5 bases, with 18 bases spanning the gap. The CDR3 loop reads CASSGLEGGQTGELFF. For the CDR3, the DNA is TGTGCCAGTAGTGGGTTAGAGGGGGGCCAAACCGGGGAGCTGTTTTTT. Looking up the rest from reference TRBV19 and TRBJ2-2 gives the full variable domain: DGGITQSPKYLFRKEGQNVTLSCEQNLNHDAMYWYRQDPGQGLRLIYYSQIVNDFQKGDIAEGYSVSREKKESFPLTVTSAQKNPTAFYLCASSGLEGGQTGELFFGEGSRLTVL.

This chain connects TRBV18 to TRBJ2-3; 11 bases match TRBD1. This CDR3 contains 14 residues. V shed 6 bases, J shed 4 bases, and the junction held 3 bases outside the gene matches. Germline V gives CDR1 KGHSH, CDR2 LQKENI. The CDR3: CASSWDRGSDTQYF. The CDR3 coding sequence is TGTGCCAGCTCCTGGGACAGGGGGTCAGATACGCAGTATTTT. The full variable domain, with the rest looked up from reference TRBV18 and TRBJ2-3, is NAGVMQNPRHLVRRRGQEARLRCSPMKGHSHVYWYRQLPEEGLKFMVYLQKENIIDESGMPKERFSAEFPKEGPSILRIQQVVRGDSAAYFCASSWDRGSDTQYFGPGTRLTVL.

V is TRBV4-2 and J is TRBJ2-7; D might be TRBD2 (6 bases). The germline gives CDR1 LGHNA, CDR2 YNFKEQ. Trimming pared 0 bases from V and 2 bases from J, leaving 14 bases between. The CDR3 covers 16 residues. The CDR3 sequence: CASSQDEASAAYEQYF. In DNA form, the CDR3 reads TGTGCCAGCAGCCAAGATGAGGCTAGCGCAGCCTACGAGCAGTACTTC.

The V call is TRBV5-4, the J call TRBJ2-4; 7 bases line up with TRBD2. Per germline, CDR1 SGHNT and CDR2 YYREEE (reference sequence). V gave up 4 bases and J gave up 4 bases; unmatched junction bases: 5. The CDR3 has 14 residues. CDR3 in DNA: TGTGCCAGCAGCATGGGACTACCAAAAAACATTCAGTACTTC. Translated: CASSMGLPKNIQYF.

The table lists this clone with a count of one. The chain links TRBV15 to TRBJ1-4, with D unclear. The V gene lost 1 base and the J gene lost 7 bases, with 7 bases spanning the gap. Germline CDR1 reads LNHNV; CDR2 reads YYDKDF (reference sequence). The CDR3 totals 13 residues. The CDR3 nucleotides are TGTGCCACCAGCAGAGCTCCAATTGAAAAACTGTTTTTT. Its protein product is CATSRAPIEKLFF.

The V and J genes are TRBV28 and TRBJ1-5; D is ambiguous. This CDR3 is built from 16 residues. V dropped 5 bases and J dropped 0 bases, with 14 bases sitting between them. Per the germline V gene, CDR1 is MDHEN and CDR2 is SYDVKM. This chain's CDR3 is CASSPQNIYSNQPQHF. The CDR3 DNA reads as TGTGCCAGCAGTCCACAAAACATCTATAGCAATCAGCCCCAGCATTTT.

The V gene is TRBV18, the J gene TRBJ1-1; a weak D match, TRBD1 (5 bases). The V end lost 5 bases, the J end lost 0 bases, and 19 bases lay between the germline ends. CDR1 and CDR2 from the germline V gene are KGHSH and LQKENI. The CDR3 has 17 residues. The CDR3 DNA reads TGTGCCAGCTCAGGTCACCCCCTGACAGAGATGAACACTGAAGCTTTCTTT. Its translation: CASSGHPLTEMNTEAFF.

The chain links TRBV5-6 to TRBJ1-1; tentative D call: TRBD1 (5 bases). This CDR3 is 13 amino acids long. V lost 2 bases and J 4 bases, leaving 9 bases between the germline ends. Germline assignment: CDR1 SGHDT and CDR2 YYEEEE. CDR3 in DNA: TGTGCCAGCAGCTTCTCAGGGAGCACTGAAGCTTTCTTT. It is translated as CASSFSGSTEAFF.

This clone was counted many times. The chain is built from TRBV28 and TRBJ2-1, with D perhaps matching TRBD1 (5 bases). The CDR3 loop spans 14 amino acids. The V gene's germline CDR1 is MDHEN and CDR2 SYDVKM. The ends were cut back, 7 bases at V and 7 bases at J, with 17 bases in the middle. CDR3 nucleotides: TGTGCCAGCACCCAACAGGCTAACCCTAATGAGCAGTTCTTC. Its protein is CASTQQANPNEQFF.

A word on this clone: Other DNA sequences in the same sample also yield this CDR3. The chain employs TRBV7-3 and TRBJ2-7; D is perhaps TRBD1 (5 bases). CDR3 size: 15 residues. Germline CDR1 is SGHTA and CDR2 is FQGTGA. V lost 1 base to trimming and J lost 4 bases, with 14 bases between them. The DNA for the CDR3 is TGTGCCAGCAGCTTAAGTTTCGGGCAGGGTTACGAGCAGTACTTC. Translating it yields CASSLSFGQGYEQYF.

The rearrangement links TRBV28 to TRBJ2-7; D might be TRBD1 (5 bases). Germline V CDR1 and CDR2: MDHEN, SYDVKM. The CDR3 has 12 residues. The V end was cut by 5 bases, the J end by 4 bases, with 9 bases between. This CDR3 is CASSIGHYEQYF. The CDR3 bases are TGTGCCAGCAGTATAGGACATTACGAGCAGTACTTC.

This rearrangement joins TRBV5-1 to TRBJ2-6; D may correspond to TRBD1 or TRBD2 (5 bases each). Germline V CDR1 and CDR2: SGHRS, YFSETQ. CDR3 size: 14 residues. V was clipped by 4 bases and J by 2 bases, with 7 bases between them. CDR3 residues: CASSGGAGANVLTF. CDR3 DNA: TGCGCCAGCAGCGGGGGAGCTGGGGCCAACGTCCTGACTTTC.

The chain is built from TRBV10-1 and TRBJ2-7, with TRBD1 matching 12 bases. Per the germline V gene, CDR1 is WNHNN and CDR2 is SYGVQD (reference sequence). Losses at the gene ends were 2 bases for V and 7 bases for J; bases not matched to a gene: 9. The CDR3 length is 16 residues. CDR3 coding DNA: TGCGCCAGCAGTGAGAACCTGGGACAGGGGGCGGAGGAGCAGTACTTC. Translation gives CASSENLGQGAEEQYF.

The CDR3 DNA reads TGTGCCAGCAGCCCGGGACTAGGTATTGGCCAGTCCTACAATGAGCAGTTCTTC. Translating it yields CASSPGLGIGQSYNEQFF. The V gene is TRBV5-8, the J gene TRBJ2-1; the match to TRBD2 covers 8 bases. V gave up 4 bases and J gave up 1 base; unmatched junction bases: 13. CDR1 and CDR2 (germline): SGHTS, YDEGEE. The CDR3 sequence is 18 residues long. Variable domain in full (rest from reference TRBV5-8 and TRBJ2-1): EAGVTQSPTHLIKTRGQQATLRCSPISGHTSVYWYQQALGLGLQFLLWYDEGEERNRGNFPPRFSGRQFPNYSSELNVNALELEDSALYLCASSPGLGIGQSYNEQFFGPGTRLTVL.

This clone was seen a handful of times. The CDR3 nucleotides read TGTGCCAGTAGTATGGGCGCCGGGATGGATCAGCCCCAGCATTTT. Its translation: CASSMGAGMDQPQHF. V gene TRBV19 combines with J gene TRBJ1-5; D not resolved. Germline V gene lookup returns CDR1 LNHDA and CDR2 SQIVND (reference sequence). V lost 3 bases and J lost 5, with 14 bases in between. This CDR3 region has 15 residues.

J is TRBJ2-1 and V is TRBV19; unclear D gene. V was trimmed by 10 bases and J by 0 bases, leaving 10 bases between them. The CDR3 is 13 amino acids. Germline lookup yields CDR1 LNHDA and CDR2 SQIVND (reference sequence). CDR3 protein: CATAGSSYNEQFF. For the CDR3, the DNA is TGTGCCACCGCAGGCAGCTCCTACAATGAGCAGTTCTTC.